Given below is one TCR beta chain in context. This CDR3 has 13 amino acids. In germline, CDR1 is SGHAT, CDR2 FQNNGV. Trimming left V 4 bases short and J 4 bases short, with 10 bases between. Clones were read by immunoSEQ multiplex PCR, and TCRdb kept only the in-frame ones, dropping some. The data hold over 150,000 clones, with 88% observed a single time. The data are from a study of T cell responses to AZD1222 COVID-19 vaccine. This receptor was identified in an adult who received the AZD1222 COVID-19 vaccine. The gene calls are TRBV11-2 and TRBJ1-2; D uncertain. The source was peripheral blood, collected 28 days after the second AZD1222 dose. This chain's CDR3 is CASSSEDIYGYTF. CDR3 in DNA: TGTGCCAGCAGCTCCGAAGATATCTATGGCTACACCTTC.